This TCR beta chain originates from a study of cytomegalovirus exposure and HLA in healthy donors. A word on this clone: As yet, its antigen is unknown.

Study-wide findings and caveats: A previous analysis found most TCR beta V segments productive roughly 87% or roughly 30% of the time.

Amplification used 60 Vbeta primers and 13 Jbeta primers. Sequenced by immunoSEQ multiplex PCR; TCRdb stores in-frame clones only, minus some. The sample has 170,000 or so clones, around 80% seen once. The origin of this receptor is a woman aged 50 to 65 in good health and CMV-seropositive. What was sequenced was PBMCs.

The DNA of the CDR3 is TGCGCCAGCAGCTCGTTTAGCGGGGGGCCCGACGGGGAGCTGTTTTTT. Its translation: CASSSFSGGPDGELFF. V is TRBV5-1 and J is TRBJ2-2, with 10 bases identical to TRBD2. Germline V gene data show CDR1 as SGHRS and CDR2 as YFSETQ. The CDR3 extends over 16 amino acids. Trimming took 3 bases from V and 7 from J; bases not matched to a gene: 9.